This T cell receptor (beta chain) was identified during a study of T cells after yellow fever vaccination. This clonotype was observed a few times. With V trimmed by 2 bases and J by 4 bases, 5 bases remained unmatched. This CDR3 is built from 14 residues. Germline V gene sequence: CDR1 SGHDT, CDR2 YYEEEE. MiXCR, applied by TCRdb to the 5' RACE reads, yields one record per CDR3 protein. The table has some 120,000 distinct CDR3 sequences, approximately 8.4% seen once. The J gene is TRBJ1-1, the V gene TRBV5-6, with 7 bases identical to TRBD1. The sample consisted of CD8+ T cells sorted from PBMCs, taken 45 days after the yellow fever booster vaccination. The clonotype was recovered from a young man who received the YFV17D yellow fever vaccine. The DNA of the CDR3 is TGTGCCAGCAGCTTATTAACAGGGGTCACTGAAGCTTTCTTT. It yields the protein CASSLLTGVTEAFF.